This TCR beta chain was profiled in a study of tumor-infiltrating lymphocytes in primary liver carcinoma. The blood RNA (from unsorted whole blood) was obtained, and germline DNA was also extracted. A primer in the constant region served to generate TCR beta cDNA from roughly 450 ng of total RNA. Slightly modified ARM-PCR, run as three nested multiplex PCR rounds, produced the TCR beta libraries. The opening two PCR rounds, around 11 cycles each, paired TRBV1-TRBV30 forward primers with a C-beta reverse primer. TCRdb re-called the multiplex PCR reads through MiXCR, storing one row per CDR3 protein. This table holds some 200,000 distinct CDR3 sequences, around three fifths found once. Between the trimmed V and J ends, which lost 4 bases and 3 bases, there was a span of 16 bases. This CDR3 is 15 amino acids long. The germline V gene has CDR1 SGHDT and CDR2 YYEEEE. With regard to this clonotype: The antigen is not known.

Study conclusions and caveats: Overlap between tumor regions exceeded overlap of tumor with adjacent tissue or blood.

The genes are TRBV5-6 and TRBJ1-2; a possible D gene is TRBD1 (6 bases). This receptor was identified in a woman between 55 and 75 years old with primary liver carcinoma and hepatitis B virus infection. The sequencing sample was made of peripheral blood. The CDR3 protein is CASSHPRTDYYGYTF. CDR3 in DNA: TGTGCCAGCAGCCACCCTCGGACAGACTACTATGGCTACACCTTC.